This T cell receptor beta chain emerged from a study of regulatory T cells in long-lasting Graves disease. This clonotype has a count of ten or more. What it binds is not known. The time point denotes: persistent/refractory GD, antithyroid drugs over 5 years with positive TRAb. Following extraction of RNA from PBMCs, that RNA was used to make the TCR library. Graves' disease diagnoses used American Thyroid Association guidelines. Library construction for TCR beta used iRepertoire HTBI primers and Arm-PCR of CDR3 regions. MiXCR was run by TCRdb on the multiplex PCR reads, yielding one entry per CDR3 protein. Among approximately 470,000 distinct CDR3 sequences listed, around 21% were seen once. General observations from the study: The persistent group shared roughly 2,700 public clonotypes, more than the roughly 970 shared by new patients.

The origin of this receptor is a female donor with Graves disease. The sequences come from peripheral blood mononuclear cells (PBMCs), collected when the disease was refractory, from a patient treated with antithyroid drugs.

The CDR3 DNA is TGTGCCAGCAGTCACATGGGTCCCGCTGAAGCTTTCTTT. This translates into CASSHMGPAEAFF. The V gene is TRBV12-3 or TRBV12-4, the J gene TRBJ1-1, with D hard to call. Trimming cost V 5 bases and J 6 bases, with 13 bases left between them. This CDR3 comprises 13 residues.